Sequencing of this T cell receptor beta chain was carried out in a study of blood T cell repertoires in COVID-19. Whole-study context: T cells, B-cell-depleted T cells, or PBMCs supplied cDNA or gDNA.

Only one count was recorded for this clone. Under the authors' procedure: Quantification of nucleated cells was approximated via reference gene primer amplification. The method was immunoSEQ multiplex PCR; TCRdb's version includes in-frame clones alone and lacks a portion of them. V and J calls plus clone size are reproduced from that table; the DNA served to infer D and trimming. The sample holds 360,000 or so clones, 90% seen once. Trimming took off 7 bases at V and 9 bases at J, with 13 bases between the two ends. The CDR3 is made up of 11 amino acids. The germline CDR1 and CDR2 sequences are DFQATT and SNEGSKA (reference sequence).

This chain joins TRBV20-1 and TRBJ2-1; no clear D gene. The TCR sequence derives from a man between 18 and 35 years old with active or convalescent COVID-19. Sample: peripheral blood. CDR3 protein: CSVRGSTEQFF. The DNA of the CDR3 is TGCAGTGTCCGAGGTAGCACTGAGCAGTTCTTC.